This TCR beta chain was documented in a study of T-cell memory formation after mild COVID-19. Study as a whole: Largely donor-specific sequence clusters came from a couple of donors.

In germline, CDR1 is LNHDA, CDR2 SQIVND (reference sequence). This CDR3 comprises 17 residues. J lost 6 bases, V lost 3 bases, and 11 bases had no gene match. MiXCR, applied by TCRdb to the 5' RACE reads, yields one record per CDR3 protein. The table has about 270,000 distinct CDR3 sequences, about a sixth seen once. The chain employs TRBV19 and TRBJ2-1; 10 bases line up with TRBD2. The receptor comes from a man between 18 and 35 years old who had mild COVID-19 (a few samples of this study predate the infection). Cell type and time point are not known. Material for sequencing was PBMCs or a T cell subset sorted from them (not recorded which). Here the CDR3 reads CASSIIGLAAMINEQFF. CDR3 in DNA: TGTGCCAGTAGTATCATCGGACTAGCGGCGATGATCAATGAGCAGTTCTTC.